The 13 T cell receptor beta chains below were found in one sample sequenced in a study of T cells in narcolepsy. Measured with immunoSEQ multiplex PCR; TCRdb has only the in-frame clones, and not every one. The data contain 37,000 or so clones, 70% to 90% of them singletons. The material sequenced was CD45RA- memory CD4+ T cells from PBMCs. The origin of the receptors is a human donor with narcolepsy.

This chain links TRBV7-9 with TRBJ2-7; either TRBD1 or TRBD2 may supply D (6 bases each). The germline CDR1 and CDR2 sequences are SEHNR and FQNEAQ (reference sequence). Deletions cut 6 bases from V and 6 bases from J, with 21 bases between. This CDR3 contains 15 residues. The CDR3 region is CASSWWGALYREQYF. The CDR3 DNA reads TGTGCCAGCAGTTGGTGGGGGGCTTTATATCGCGAGCAGTACTTC.

J is TRBJ2-1 and V is TRBV7-8; tentative D call: TRBD2 (6 bases). Germline V gives CDR1 SGHVS, CDR2 FQNEAQ. V gave up 4 bases and J gave up 0 bases, with 19 bases separating them. The CDR3 spans 18 residues. CDR3 residues: CASSYGLSGQPSYNEQFF. The CDR3 coding sequence is TGTGCCAGCAGCTACGGACTTAGCGGACAACCCTCCTACAATGAGCAGTTCTTC.

V is TRBV28 and J is TRBJ2-2, with D perhaps being TRBD1 or TRBD2 (5 bases each). In germline, CDR1 is MDHEN, CDR2 SYDVKM. The CDR3 spans 16 residues. V was trimmed by 1 base and J by 1 base, leaving 10 bases between them. CDR3 residues: CASSLFGALNTGELFF. For the CDR3, the DNA is TGTGCCAGCAGTTTATTCGGGGCCTTGAACACCGGGGAGCTGTTTTTT.

This clone was seen only once. The chain joins TRBV7-9 to TRBJ2-5, with no clear D. Per germline, CDR1 SEHNR and CDR2 FQNEAQ (reference sequence). V was cut by 1 base and J by 5 bases, with 20 bases left in between. This CDR3 is 17 amino acids long. The CDR3: CASSLGLQKTSGETQYF. DNA for the CDR3: TGTGCCAGCAGCTTAGGCCTACAAAAAACCTCTGGCGAGACCCAGTACTTC.

This clone was found once. The rearrangement joins TRBV9 to TRBJ2-1; D is perhaps TRBD2 (5 bases). Looked up from germline, CDR1 is SGDLS and CDR2 is YYNGEE. The CDR3 totals 13 residues. The V gene lost 4 bases and the J gene lost 4 bases, with 9 bases spanning the gap. CDR3 bases: TGTGCCAGCAGCACAGAGGGATACAATGAGCAGTTCTTC. It is translated as CASSTEGYNEQFF.

The rearrangement joins TRBV9 to TRBJ1-2; possibly TRBD1 for D (5 bases). Germline V CDR1 and CDR2: SGDLS, YYNGEE. Trimming took off 0 bases at V and 10 bases at J, with 13 bases between the two ends. CDR3 size: 13 residues. As DNA, the CDR3 is TGTGCCAGCAGCGTAGCTGGGGCTGGGATCTACACCTTC. This encodes CASSVAGAGIYTF.

V gene TRBV28 combines with J gene TRBJ1-5; 7 bases map to TRBD1. The junction had 12 bases not matched to a gene; V was cut back by 10 bases and J by 0 bases. The germline V gene encodes CDR1 MDHEN and CDR2 SYDVKM. This CDR3 spans 16 amino acids. CDR3 sequence (DNA): TGTGCCACCCGTATGATGGGGACAGCTAGCAATCAGCCCCAGCATTTT. Amino acid sequence: CATRMMGTASNQPQHF.

The chain couples TRBV30 to TRBJ1-2; D unresolved. The V end was cut by 4 bases, the J end by 8 bases, with 14 bases between. The CDR3 length is 12 residues. In germline, CDR1 is GTSNPN, CDR2 SVGIG (reference sequence). CDR3 DNA sequence: TGTGCCTGGATGGAACATGGAGAAGGCTACACCTTC. It encodes CAWMEHGEGYTF.

This chain uses TRBV27 with TRBJ1-6; D may be TRBD1 (5 bases). There are 16 residues in the CDR3. V gave up 2 bases and J gave up 9 bases, with 17 bases separating them. CDR1 is MNHEY, CDR2 SMNVEV, per germline (reference sequence). The CDR3 here is CASSLRGPSLGSPLHF. The CDR3 coding sequence is TGTGCCAGCAGTTTAAGGGGCCCGTCCTTGGGTTCACCCCTCCACTTT.

This clone has a single count. The chain links TRBV4-2 to TRBJ1-6; the D is unclear. Germline V CDR1 and CDR2: LGHNA, YNFKEQ. CDR3 size: 15 residues. Trimming took 5 bases from V and 10 from J, leaving 18 bases between them. The CDR3 DNA follows: TGTGCCAGCAGCGAGTCGGTGACAAGCCCATCACCCCTCCACTTT. It encodes CASSESVTSPSPLHF.

About this clone itself: Other DNA sequences from this sample encode an identical CDR3 as well. J is TRBJ1-4 and V is TRBV19, with D hard to call. The CDR3 has 15 residues. CDR1 and CDR2 (germline): LNHDA, SQIVND (reference sequence). The V end lost 8 bases, the J end lost 7 bases, and 20 bases lay between the germline ends. The CDR3 sequence: CASFESSRRSEKLFF. The CDR3, as DNA: TGTGCCAGTTTCGAGTCGAGTAGACGGAGTGAAAAACTGTTTTTT.

The chain employs TRBV18 and TRBJ1-5; 7 bases fit TRBD1. Trimming took 4 bases from V and 4 from J; bases not matched to a gene: 4. The germline gives CDR1 KGHSH, CDR2 LQKENI. CDR3 length equals 14 residues. The CDR3 nucleotides read TGTGCCAGCTCACGGGGGACAGAGAATCAGCCCCAGCATTTT. Protein sequence: CASSRGTENQPQHF.

The V and J genes are TRBV2 and TRBJ1-4; D may be TRBD1 (5 bases). Per the germline V gene, CDR1 is SNHLY and CDR2 is FYNNEI. Trimming took off 5 bases at V and 8 bases at J, with 12 bases between the two ends. The CDR3 has 13 residues. The CDR3 reads CASSRDLGEKLFF. CDR3 nucleotides: TGTGCCAGCAGTCGGGACCTAGGGGAAAAACTGTTTTTT.